Listed here are 6 T cell receptor beta chains from one sample, sequenced in a study of T-cell reconstitution after alpha-beta-depleted transplantation in children. It was with unique molecular identifiers that the TCRbeta library was prepared. MiXCR, applied by TCRdb to the PCR reads, yields one record per CDR3 protein. In the table there are under 70,000 distinct CDR3 sequences, roughly a tenth of which are singletons. The material sequenced was PBMCs, taken before TCRalphabeta/CD19-depleted stem cell transplant. The receptors here all came from a boy aged 5 to 17 with acute myeloid leukemia, due to receive a stem cell transplant.

This clonotype showed up many times. V usage is TRBV6-5 and J usage is TRBJ1-6; 8 bases match TRBD1. This CDR3 has 15 amino acids. The V and J ends lost 4 bases and 7 bases, in that order; junction bases with no gene match: 6. Germline lookup yields CDR1 MNHEY and CDR2 SVGAGI. The CDR3 reads CASSSDRGWNSPLHF. In DNA form, the CDR3 reads TGTGCCAGCAGTTCCGACAGGGGATGGAATTCACCCCTCCACTTT.

This clonotype appeared many times. V is TRBV7-2 and J is TRBJ2-3; 8 positions agree with TRBD2. J lost 4 bases, V lost 2 bases, and 2 bases had no gene match. The CDR3 is 14 residues long. Germline CDR1 is SGHTA and CDR2 is FQGNSA. The CDR3 reads CASSLLAGPDTQYF. The CDR3 nucleotides are TGTGCCAGCAGCTTACTAGCGGGTCCAGATACGCAGTATTTT.

This clonotype has ten or more counts. The V and J genes are TRBV27 and TRBJ2-1; maybe TRBD2 (6 bases). This CDR3 has 17 residues. In germline, CDR1 is MNHEY, CDR2 SMNVEV (reference sequence). V was pared by 6 bases and J by 7 bases, with 25 bases between. Here the CDR3 DNA reads TGTGCCAGCAGCCGGGTTAGTTGGGGAGGAGTAGAGAATGAGCAGTTCTTC. Its protein is CASSRVSWGGVENEQFF.

In its sample, this clonotype was seen many times. The chain joins TRBV4-3 to TRBJ2-3; 11 bases fit TRBD2. V shed 0 bases, J shed 2 bases, and the junction held 13 bases outside the gene matches. Germline V gene lookup returns CDR1 LGHNA and CDR2 YSLEER. This CDR3 region has 20 residues. The CDR3 region has the DNA TGCGCCAGCAGCCAAGAGCTGTACAAAGGGACTAGCGGTTTCACAGATACGCAGTATTTT. Translated, it gives CASSQELYKGTSGFTDTQYF.

The chain couples TRBV3-1 to TRBJ2-1; D ambiguous. CDR3 length: 15 residues. Germline CDR1 is LGHDT and CDR2 is YNNKEL (reference sequence). Deletions cut 0 bases from V and 6 bases from J, with 12 bases between. The DNA of the CDR3 is TGTGCCAGCAGCCAAGAGAGGCATCTTGGCAATGAGCAGTTCTTC. Translated: CASSQERHLGNEQFF.

This clonotype was detected once. The junction differs from germline at one of its ends, possibly a read error. The chain links TRBV5-1 to TRBJ1-4, with D perhaps matching TRBD1 (5 bases). The CDR3 has 16 amino acids. Germline lookup yields CDR1 SGHRS and CDR2 YFSETQ. CDR3 in DNA: TGCACCAGCAGCTTGAATCGGGGCGGGCGGGATGAAAAACTGTTTTTT. Translating gives CTSSLNRGGRDEKLFF.